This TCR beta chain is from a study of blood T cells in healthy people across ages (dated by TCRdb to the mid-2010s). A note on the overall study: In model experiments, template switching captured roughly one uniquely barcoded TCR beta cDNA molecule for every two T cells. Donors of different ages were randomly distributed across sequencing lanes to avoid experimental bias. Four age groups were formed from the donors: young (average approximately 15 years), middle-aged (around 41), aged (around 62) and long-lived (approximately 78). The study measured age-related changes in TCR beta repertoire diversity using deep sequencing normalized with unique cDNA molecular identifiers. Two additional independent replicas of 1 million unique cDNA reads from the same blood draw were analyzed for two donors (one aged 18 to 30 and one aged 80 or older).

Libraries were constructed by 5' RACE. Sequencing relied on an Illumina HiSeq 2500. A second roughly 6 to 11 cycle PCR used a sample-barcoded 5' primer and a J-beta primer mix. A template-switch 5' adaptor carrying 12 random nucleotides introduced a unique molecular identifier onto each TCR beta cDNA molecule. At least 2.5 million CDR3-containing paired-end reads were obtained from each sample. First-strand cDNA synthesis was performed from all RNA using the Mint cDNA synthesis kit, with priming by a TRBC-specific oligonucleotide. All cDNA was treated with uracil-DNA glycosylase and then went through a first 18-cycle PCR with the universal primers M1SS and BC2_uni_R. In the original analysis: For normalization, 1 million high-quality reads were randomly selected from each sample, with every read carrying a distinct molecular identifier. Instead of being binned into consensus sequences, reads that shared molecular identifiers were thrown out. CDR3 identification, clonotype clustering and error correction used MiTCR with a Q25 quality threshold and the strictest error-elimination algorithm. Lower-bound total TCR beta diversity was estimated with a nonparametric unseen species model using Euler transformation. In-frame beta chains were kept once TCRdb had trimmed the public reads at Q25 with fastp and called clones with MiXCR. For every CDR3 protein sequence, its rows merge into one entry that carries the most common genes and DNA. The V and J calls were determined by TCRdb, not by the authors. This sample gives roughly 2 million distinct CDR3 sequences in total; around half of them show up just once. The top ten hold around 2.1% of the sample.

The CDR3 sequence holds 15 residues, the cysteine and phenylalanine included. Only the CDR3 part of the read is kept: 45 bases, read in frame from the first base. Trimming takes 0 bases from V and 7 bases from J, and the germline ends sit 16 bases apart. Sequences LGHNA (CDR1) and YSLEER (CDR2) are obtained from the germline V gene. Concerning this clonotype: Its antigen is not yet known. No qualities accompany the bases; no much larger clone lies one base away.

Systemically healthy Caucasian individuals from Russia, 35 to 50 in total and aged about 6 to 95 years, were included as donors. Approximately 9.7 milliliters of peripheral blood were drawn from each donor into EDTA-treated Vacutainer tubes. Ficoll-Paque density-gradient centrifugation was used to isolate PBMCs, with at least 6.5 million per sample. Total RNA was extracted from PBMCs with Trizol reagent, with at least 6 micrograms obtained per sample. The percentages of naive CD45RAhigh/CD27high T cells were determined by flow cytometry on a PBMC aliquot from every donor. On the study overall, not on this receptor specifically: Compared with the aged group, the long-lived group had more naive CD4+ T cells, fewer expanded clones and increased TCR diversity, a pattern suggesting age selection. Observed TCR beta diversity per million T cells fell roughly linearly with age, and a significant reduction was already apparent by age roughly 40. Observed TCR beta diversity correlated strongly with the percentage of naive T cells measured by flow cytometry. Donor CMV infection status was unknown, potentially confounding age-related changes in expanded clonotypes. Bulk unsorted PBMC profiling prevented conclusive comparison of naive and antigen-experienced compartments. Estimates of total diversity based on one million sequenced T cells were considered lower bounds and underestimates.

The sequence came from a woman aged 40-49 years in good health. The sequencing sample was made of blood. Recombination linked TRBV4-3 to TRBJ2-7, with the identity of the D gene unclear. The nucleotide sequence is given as TGCGCCAGCAGCCAAGAACCGTTAGTCTACGGGGAGCAGTACTTC. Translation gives CASSQEPLVYGEQYF.